This entry lists 21 T cell receptor beta chains sequenced from one sample in a study of blood T cell repertoires in COVID-19 (TCRdb year 2020). The library was generated by the immunoSEQ multiplex PCR assay. The source is immuneACCESS, and TCRdb retained only in-frame sequences with V and J called. Part of the clones is not carried over; for the studies checked, unresolved V genes explain less than half of this, and the remainder is unexplained. The sample records about 160,000 clones, around 84% of which are singletons. The ten largest clones represent roughly 20% of the sample. The sample was peripheral blood. The receptors shown here come from a woman of 80 years or more with acute or convalescent COVID-19.

The chain joins TRBV2 to TRBJ2-2; 7 bases are shared with TRBD1. Unmatched junction bases numbered 1, after V lost 2 bases and J lost 1 base. The CDR3 is 15 amino acids. Per germline, CDR1 SNHLY and CDR2 FYNNEI. This chain's CDR3 is CASSERTGNTGELFF. CDR3 sequence (DNA): TGTGCCAGCAGTGAAAGGACAGGGAACACCGGGGAGCTGTTTTTT.

For this clone: The sample carries other DNA sequences with the same CDR3. This rearrangement joins TRBV19 to TRBJ2-3; TRBD2 agrees at 9 bases. V lost 6 bases, J lost 0 bases, and 4 bases stayed unmatched. CDR1 LNHDA and CDR2 SQIVND come from the germline V gene (reference sequence). The CDR3 runs 15 residues. The CDR3 reads CASSPTSGSTDTQYF. The CDR3 region has the DNA TGTGCCAGTAGCCCGACTAGCGGCAGCACAGATACGCAGTATTTT.

The genes are TRBV5-1 and TRBJ2-5, with 9 bases aligning to TRBD1. In germline, CDR1 is SGHRS, CDR2 YFSETQ. The CDR3 spans 15 residues. V was clipped by 4 bases and J by 4 bases; unmatched bases: 8. The CDR3 spells CASSTGTGSGETQYF. CDR3 sequence (DNA): TGCGCCAGCAGCACAGGGACAGGGTCCGGAGAGACCCAGTACTTC.

The rearrangement links TRBV6-5 to TRBJ1-1; D is unresolved. The germline CDR1 and CDR2 sequences are MNHEY and SVGAGI. Trimming stripped 6 bases from V and 1 base from J, with 9 bases between. The CDR3 runs 13 residues. CDR3 coding DNA: TGTGCCAGCAGGAGGAACTCGAACACTGAAGCTTTCTTT. It encodes CASRRNSNTEAFF.

This clone was seen a handful of times. The chain employs TRBV7-9 and TRBJ1-1; 7 bases agree with TRBD1. CDR3 length: 15 residues. V shed 5 bases, J shed 3 bases, and the junction held 9 bases outside the gene matches. The germline V gene encodes CDR1 SEHNR and CDR2 FQNEAQ (reference sequence). CDR3 DNA: TGTGCCAGCAGCAAGGGGGCAGGAATTCACACTGAAGCTTTCTTT. This gives the protein CASSKGAGIHTEAFF.

This clone was seen a handful of times. The chain uses TRBV5-1 and TRBJ1-2; D unresolved. There are 14 residues in the CDR3. Germline V gives CDR1 SGHRS, CDR2 YFSETQ. Trimming took off 5 bases at V and 7 bases at J, with 18 bases between the two ends. The CDR3 protein is CASRPVDSGFGYTF. CDR3 in DNA: TGCGCCAGCAGACCTGTGGACTCGGGGTTTGGCTACACCTTC. Based on the CDR3 plus reference TRBV5-1 and TRBJ1-2, the full variable domain is KAGVTQTPRYLIKTRGQQVTLSCSPISGHRSVSWYQQTPGQGLQFLFEYFSETQRNKGNFPGRFSGRQFSNSRSEMNVSTLELGDSALYLCASRPVDSGFGYTFGSGTRLTVV.

The DNA of the CDR3 is TGTGCCAGTAGTATAGTCGGTGCAACTAATGAAAAACTGTTTTTT. Protein product: CASSIVGATNEKLFF. The chain is built from TRBV19 and TRBJ1-4; D gene uncertain. V was pared by 1 base and J by 0 bases, with 6 bases between. The V gene's germline CDR1 is LNHDA and CDR2 SQIVND (reference sequence). The CDR3 loop spans 15 amino acids.

This sequence joins TRBV5-4 and TRBJ1-2; D is possibly TRBD1 (6 bases). Germline CDR1 reads SGHNT; CDR2 reads YYREEE (reference sequence). V lost 0 bases and J lost 0, with 9 bases in between. The CDR3 consists of 15 residues. The CDR3 spells CASSLDRAANYGYTF. CDR3 sequence (DNA): TGTGCCAGCAGCTTGGACAGGGCTGCTAACTATGGCTACACCTTC.

The J gene is TRBJ1-2, the V gene TRBV6-2 or TRBV6-3; TRBD1 aligns across 10 bases. This CDR3 is 20 amino acids long. Germline lookup yields CDR1 MNHEY and CDR2 SVGEGT. V gave up 2 bases and J gave up 6 bases; unmatched junction bases: 21. The CDR3 loop reads CASSYNPFPGQGLSTDGYTF. Here the CDR3 DNA reads TGTGCCAGCAGTTACAATCCATTCCCGGGACAGGGGTTATCTACGGATGGCTACACCTTC.

The chain uses TRBV27 and TRBJ1-1; weak D call: TRBD1 (6 bases). The CDR3 length is 14 residues. Trimming stripped 2 bases from V and 5 bases from J, with 12 bases between. Germline CDR1 is MNHEY and CDR2 is SMNVEV (reference sequence). CDR3 protein: CASSLRGGRTEAFF. CDR3 nucleotides: TGTGCCAGCAGTTTAAGGGGGGGGAGGACTGAAGCTTTCTTT.

The rearrangement links TRBV5-4 to TRBJ2-3; possible D gene TRBD1, 6 bases. The V gene lost 4 bases and the J gene lost 1 base, with 28 bases spanning the gap. Germline CDR1 reads SGHNT; CDR2 reads YYREEE (reference sequence). The CDR3 length is 20 residues. CDR3 DNA sequence: TGTGCCAGCAGCACCCACCCCATGACGACAGGTGGACTTGGCACAGATACGCAGTATTTT. The encoded protein is CASSTHPMTTGGLGTDTQYF. Full variable domain (rest looked up from reference TRBV5-4 and TRBJ2-3): ETGVTQSPTHLIKTRGQQVTLRCSSQSGHNTVSWYQQALGQGPQFIFQYYREEENGRGNFPPRFSGLQFPNYSSELNVNALELDDSALYLCASSTHPMTTGGLGTDTQYFGPGTRLTVL.

The V call is TRBV6-1, the J call TRBJ1-6; tentatively, D is TRBD1 (6 bases). This CDR3 has 14 amino acids. Germline CDR1 and CDR2: MNHNS and SASEGT. The ends were cut back, 3 bases at V and 7 bases at J, with 10 bases in the middle. CDR3: CASSDTGRNSPLHF. The CDR3 DNA follows: TGTGCCAGCAGTGATACAGGGCGAAATTCACCCCTCCACTTT.

CDR3 DNA: TGTGCCAGCAGCCGGTCAGGGGGCGCATCGTCCTATGGCTACACCTTC. Translating it yields CASSRSGGASSYGYTF. The chain is built from TRBV6-2 or TRBV6-3 and TRBJ1-2; 8 bases match TRBD1. The germline V gene has CDR1 MNHEY and CDR2 SVGEGT. V lost 6 bases and J lost 4; bases outside the gene matches: 13. The CDR3 is 16 residues long.

The chain carries TRBV7-2 and TRBJ2-7, with D possibly being TRBD1 (6 bases). V lost 5 bases, J lost 2 bases, and 10 bases lay in between. The CDR3 sequence is 13 residues long. The germline V gene encodes CDR1 SGHTA and CDR2 FQGNSA. CDR3 nucleotide sequence: TGTGCCAGCAGCCATAGACAGGCCTACGAGCAGTACTTC. It encodes CASSHRQAYEQYF.

The genes are TRBV7-9 and TRBJ2-5; tentatively, D is TRBD1 (5 bases). CDR3 length equals 14 residues. The V end lost 6 bases, the J end lost 1 base, and 12 bases lay between the germline ends. In germline, CDR1 is SEHNR, CDR2 FQNEAQ (reference sequence). CDR3 protein: CASRRAQAQETQYF. For the CDR3, the DNA is TGTGCCAGCAGACGCGCACAGGCCCAAGAGACCCAGTACTTC.

The chain has TRBV9 and TRBJ1-1; D may be TRBD1 (6 bases). The germline V gene has CDR1 SGDLS and CDR2 YYNGEE. The V and J ends lost 0 bases and 4 bases respectively, with 13 bases between them. This CDR3 comprises 15 residues. The CDR3 is CASSVGIRGSTEAFF. The DNA for the CDR3 is TGTGCCAGCAGCGTAGGAATCAGGGGTAGCACTGAAGCTTTCTTT.

The CDR3 DNA follows: TGTGCCATCAGTGAGACTAGCGGGAGGACCGGGGAAAAACTGTTTTTT. It specifies CAISETSGRTGEKLFF. The chain combines TRBV10-3 with TRBJ1-4; no reliable D call. Germline CDR1 and CDR2: ENHRY and SYGVKD. Trimming stripped 2 bases from V and 8 bases from J, with 18 bases between. CDR3 length: 16 residues.

V and J are TRBV5-1 and TRBJ2-2; TRBD2 matches 8 bases. The V gene's germline CDR1 is SGHRS and CDR2 YFSETQ. The CDR3 is 14 amino acids. With V trimmed by 6 bases and J by 1 base, 2 bases remained unmatched. As DNA, the CDR3 is TGCGCCAGCAAGGGACTAGAGAACACCGGGGAGCTGTTTTTT. Translated: CASKGLENTGELFF.

The V call is TRBV7-2, the J call TRBJ2-2, with D perhaps matching TRBD1 (6 bases). CDR1 and CDR2 (germline): SGHTA, FQGNSA. Trimming took 1 base from V and 3 from J, leaving 9 bases between them. The CDR3 extends over 15 amino acids. The CDR3 reads CASSLDRADTGELFF. As DNA, the CDR3 is TGTGCCAGCAGCTTAGACAGGGCGGACACCGGGGAGCTGTTTTTT.

The chain has TRBV6-5 and TRBJ1-4; a weak D match, TRBD1 (5 bases). CDR3 length: 14 residues. Germline V gives CDR1 MNHEY, CDR2 SVGAGI. Trimming stripped 0 bases from V and 8 bases from J, with 10 bases between. CDR3 bases: TGTGCCAGCAGTTACTCGGCAGGGCGGGAAAAACTGTTTTTT. This codes for CASSYSAGREKLFF.

The chain recombines TRBV11-2 with TRBJ2-1; 7 positions agree with TRBD2. The CDR3 length is 15 residues. Trimming took 2 bases from V and 8 from J; bases not matched to a gene: 9. From germline, CDR1 is SGHAT and CDR2 FQNNGV. CDR3 in DNA: TGTGCCAGCAGCTTAATCGGGACTACCTATGATGAGCAGTTCTTC. Amino acid sequence: CASSLIGTTYDEQFF.